Here is one T cell receptor (beta chain) with its context. The PCR contained 60 Vbeta and 13 Jbeta primers. The protocol was immunoSEQ multiplex PCR, while the TCRdb copy is restricted to in-frame clones and leaves out a portion. This table has 100,000 to 150,000 clones, roughly 82% appearing once. This entry belongs to a study of cytomegalovirus exposure and HLA in healthy donors. CDR3 length: 14 amino acids. CDR1 and CDR2 from the germline V gene are SGHAT and FQNNGV. The V and J ends lost 1 base and 5 bases respectively, with 12 bases between them. This TCR was sampled from a woman aged 60 to 75 in good health and CMV-seropositive. V is TRBV11-2 and J is TRBJ2-7; D is possibly TRBD2 (5 bases). Sequences were obtained from PBMCs. For the CDR3, the DNA is TGTGCCAGCAGCTTAGGATCGGGGTTTAACGAGCAGTACTTC. Translating gives CASSLGSGFNEQYF.